A single sample gave rise to the 17 T cell receptor beta chains below, sequenced in a study of T cell changes during pregnancy in multiple sclerosis. Sequenced by immunoSEQ multiplex PCR; TCRdb stores in-frame clones only, minus some. The sample has tens of thousands of clones; approximately 91% are singletons. The material sequenced was CD4+ T cells from peripheral blood mononuclear cells, taken in the second trimester of pregnancy. The receptors shown here come from a female donor with multiple sclerosis, enrolled in a pregnancy study.

A single count supports this clone. This chain's CDR3 is CASRRTSPGTGELFF. Here the CDR3 DNA reads TGTGCCAGCAGGAGGACTAGCCCGGGCACCGGGGAGCTGTTTTTT. The V gene is TRBV7-2, the J gene TRBJ2-2; 8 bases are a match to TRBD2. The germline CDR1 and CDR2 sequences are SGHTA and FQGNSA. The V gene end was trimmed by 6 bases and the J gene end by 4 bases; junction bases not matched to a gene: 7. This CDR3 is 15 amino acids long.

The V gene is TRBV6-1, the J gene TRBJ2-1; TRBD2 agrees at 15 bases. Per germline, CDR1 MNHNS and CDR2 SASEGT. This CDR3 spans 15 amino acids. With 6 bases clipped from V and 8 bases from J, the junction kept 5 bases outside the gene matches. CDR3 protein: CASSPGLAGGHEQFF. Written as DNA, the CDR3 is TGTGCCAGCAGCCCGGGACTAGCGGGAGGCCATGAGCAGTTCTTC.

J is TRBJ1-4 and V is TRBV7-9; a weak D match, TRBD1 (5 bases). Deletions cut 1 base from V and 8 bases from J, with 11 bases between. This CDR3 contains 14 residues. Germline values: CDR1 SEHNR, CDR2 FQNEAQ (reference sequence). The CDR3 nucleotides are TGTGCCAGCAGCTTAGAAAGCGGGGGGGAAAAACTGTTTTTT. As protein: CASSLESGGEKLFF.

V is TRBV6-5 and J is TRBJ2-7, with D possibly TRBD1 on 5 matching bases. Germline loops: CDR1 MNHEY, CDR2 SVGAGI. The CDR3 runs 15 residues. Deletions cut 1 base from V and 2 bases from J, with 12 bases between. The CDR3 region is CASSYFPTVPYEQYF. In DNA form, the CDR3 reads TGTGCCAGCAGTTACTTTCCGACAGTCCCCTACGAGCAGTACTTC.

The chain couples TRBV20-1 to TRBJ1-2; a weak D match, TRBD1 (5 bases). The CDR3 consists of 11 residues. V was cut by 0 bases and J by 7 bases, with 6 bases left in between. The germline gives CDR1 DFQATT, CDR2 SNEGSKA (reference sequence). CDR3 sequence: CSARDRAGYTF. As DNA, the CDR3 is TGCAGTGCTAGAGACAGGGCTGGCTACACCTTC.

As concerns this clone: No DNA is shown, since the ends of the CDR3 on it are uncertain; the CDR3 is the one TCRdb lists. Here the CDR3 reads CASSLGQGFFWQFF. This rearrangement joins TRBV2 to TRBJ2-1; the D call in the table, TRBD1, was not verified against the DNA. Germline lookup yields CDR1 SNHLY and CDR2 FYNNEI. Inclusive of both ends, the CDR3 amounts to 14 amino acids.

This clone was observed a single time. The chain couples TRBV7-2 to TRBJ1-5; 10 bases map to TRBD1. Germline values: CDR1 SGHTA, CDR2 FQGNSA. With 5 bases clipped from V and 6 bases from J, the junction kept 4 bases outside the gene matches. This CDR3 contains 14 residues. Here the CDR3 reads CASSPDRGSQPQHF. CDR3 coding DNA: TGTGCCAGCAGCCCGGACAGGGGGAGTCAGCCCCAGCATTTT.

The V gene is TRBV18, the J gene TRBJ2-7, with D maybe TRBD1 (6 bases). Trimming removed 3 bases from V and 12 bases from J, with 21 bases in between. The CDR3 contains 14 residues. CDR1 and CDR2 from the germline V gene are KGHSH and LQKENI. The DNA for the CDR3 is TGTGCCAGCTCACCCGACAGGTCGATGGCTTTTCCGTACTTC. It translates to CASSPDRSMAFPYF. Based on the CDR3 plus reference TRBV18 and TRBJ2-7, the full variable domain is NAGVMQNPRHLVRRRGQEARLRCSPMKGHSHVYWYRQLPEEGLKFMVYLQKENIIDESGMPKERFSAEFPKEGPSILRIQQVVRGDSAAYFCASSPDRSMAFPYFGPGTRLTVT.

V is TRBV7-2 and J is TRBJ2-3; TRBD1 matches 10 bases. The CDR3 has 16 amino acids. CDR1 SGHTA and CDR2 FQGNSA come from the germline V gene. Germline trimming cut 1 base from V and 3 bases from J; bases unmatched to any gene: 4. CDR3 residues: CASSLGSGQGTDTQYF. CDR3 nucleotides: TGTGCCAGCAGCTTAGGGTCGGGACAGGGGACAGATACGCAGTATTTT.

J is TRBJ1-4 and V is TRBV7-8; D is perhaps TRBD1 (6 bases). V lost 1 base and J 5 bases, leaving 14 bases between the germline ends. CDR1 SGHVS and CDR2 FQNEAQ come from the germline V gene. The CDR3 is 16 residues long. CDR3 bases: TGTGCCAGCAGCTTAGAATCCACAGGGAAGAATGAAAAACTGTTTTTT. Protein: CASSLESTGKNEKLFF.

The CDR3, as DNA: TGTGCCAGCAGAGGGAGCCCAGATACGCAGTATTTT. This translates into CASRGSPDTQYF. The chain employs TRBV7-3 and TRBJ2-3; tentative D call: TRBD2 (5 bases). In germline, CDR1 is SGHTA, CDR2 FQGTGA. The CDR3 is 12 residues long. The V end was cut by 6 bases, the J end by 4 bases, with 8 bases between.

The chain links TRBV13 to TRBJ2-1; 8 bases match TRBD2. This CDR3 is built from 17 residues. V lost 5 bases to trimming and J lost 2 bases; unmatched junction nucleotides: 11. Germline CDR1 reads PRHDT; CDR2 reads FYEKMQ (reference sequence). The CDR3 reads CASSLPRGGSAYNEQFF. The CDR3 DNA reads as TGTGCCAGCAGCCTTCCTCGGGGGGGCAGCGCCTACAATGAGCAGTTCTTC.

V gene TRBV2 combines with J gene TRBJ1-1; TRBD1 aligns across 7 bases. The V segment lost 10 bases and the J segment 4 bases; nucleotides outside the gene matches: 12. The CDR3 has 14 amino acids. Germline V CDR1 and CDR2: SNHLY, FYNNEI. In DNA, the CDR3 is TGTGCCACCTCGAAACAGGGGCGGGCCACTGAAGCTTTCTTT. It yields the protein CATSKQGRATEAFF.

This chain links TRBV7-2 with TRBJ2-1; 9 positions match TRBD2. This CDR3 spans 15 amino acids. Germline V lookup: CDR1 SGHTA, CDR2 FQGNSA. Trimming removed 1 base from V and 7 bases from J; junction bases left unmatched: 5. The CDR3 nucleotides read TGTGCCAGCAGCTTAGACGCGGGGGGGAGGAATGAGCAGTTCTTC. Its translation: CASSLDAGGRNEQFF. Full variable domain (remainder filled in from reference TRBV7-2 and TRBJ2-1): GAGVSQSPSNKVTEKGKDVELRCDPISGHTALYWYRQSLGQGLEFLIYFQGNSAPDKSGLPSDRFSAERTGGSVSTLTIQRTQQEDSAVYLCASSLDAGGRNEQFFGPGTRLTVL.

This chain uses TRBV7-9 with TRBJ2-7; 12 bases agree with TRBD2. There are 16 residues in the CDR3. V trimming: 4 bases; J trimming: 5 bases; junction bases outside the gene matches: 9. CDR1 is SEHNR, CDR2 FQNEAQ, per germline (reference sequence). The CDR3 loop is CASSSAGTSGFNEQYF. The CDR3 DNA reads as TGTGCCAGCAGCTCAGCCGGGACTAGCGGGTTTAACGAGCAGTACTTC. The full variable domain, completed using reference TRBV7-9 and TRBJ2-7, is DTGVSQNPRHKITKRGQNVTFRCDPISEHNRLYWYRQTLGQGPEFLTYFQNEAQLEKSRLLSDRFSAERPKGSFSTLEIQRTEQGDSAMYLCASSSAGTSGFNEQYFGPGTRLTVT.

The chain has TRBV4-3 and TRBJ2-6; 8 bases map to TRBD1. CDR1 and CDR2 from the germline V gene are LGHNA and YSLEER. V was clipped by 4 bases and J by 0 bases; unmatched bases: 8. The CDR3 runs to 18 residues. CDR3 region: CASSLLQGESSGANVLTF. DNA of the CDR3: TGCGCCAGCAGCCTCCTACAGGGGGAGAGCTCTGGGGCCAACGTCCTGACTTTC.

The V gene is TRBV25-1, the J gene TRBJ1-2, with 10 bases aligning to TRBD1. With V trimmed by 3 bases and J by 8 bases, 15 bases remained unmatched. Per the germline V gene, CDR1 is MGHDK and CDR2 is SYGVNS. The CDR3 length is 17 residues. In DNA, the CDR3 is TGTGCCAGCAGTGATGCTACAGCCGGGACAGGGGATAACGGCTACACCTTC. This encodes CASSDATAGTGDNGYTF.